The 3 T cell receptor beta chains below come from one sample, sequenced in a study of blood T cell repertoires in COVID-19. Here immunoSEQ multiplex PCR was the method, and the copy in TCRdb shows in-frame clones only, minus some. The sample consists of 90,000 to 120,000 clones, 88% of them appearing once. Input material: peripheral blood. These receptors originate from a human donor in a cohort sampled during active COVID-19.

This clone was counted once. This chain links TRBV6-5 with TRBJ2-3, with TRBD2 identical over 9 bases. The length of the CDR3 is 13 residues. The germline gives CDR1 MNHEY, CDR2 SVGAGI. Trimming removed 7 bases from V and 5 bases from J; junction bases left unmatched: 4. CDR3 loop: CASTRLAEDTQYF. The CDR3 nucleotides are TGTGCCAGCACGAGACTAGCGGAAGATACGCAGTATTTT.

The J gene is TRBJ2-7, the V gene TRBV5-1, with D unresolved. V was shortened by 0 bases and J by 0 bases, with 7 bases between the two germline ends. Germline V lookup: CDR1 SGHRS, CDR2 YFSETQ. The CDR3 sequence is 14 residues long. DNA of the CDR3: TGCGCCAGCAGCTTGGAAGTCGGCTCCTACGAGCAGTACTTC. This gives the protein CASSLEVGSYEQYF.

The CDR3, as DNA: TGTGCCAGCAGCAATAGCGGATCTAGCACAGATACGCAGTATTTT. Residues: CASSNSGSSTDTQYF. V gene TRBV2 combines with J gene TRBJ2-3; a weak D match, TRBD2 (6 bases). This CDR3 is 15 amino acids long. V was cut by 6 bases and J by 0 bases, with 13 bases left in between. Germline lookup yields CDR1 SNHLY and CDR2 FYNNEI.